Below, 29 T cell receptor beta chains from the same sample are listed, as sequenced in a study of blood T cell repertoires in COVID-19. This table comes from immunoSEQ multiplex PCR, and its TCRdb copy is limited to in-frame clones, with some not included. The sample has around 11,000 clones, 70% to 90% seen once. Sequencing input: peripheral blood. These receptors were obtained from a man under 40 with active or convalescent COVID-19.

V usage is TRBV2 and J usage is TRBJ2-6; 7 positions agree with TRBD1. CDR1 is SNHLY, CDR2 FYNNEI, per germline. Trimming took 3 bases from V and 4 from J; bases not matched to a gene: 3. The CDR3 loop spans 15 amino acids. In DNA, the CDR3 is TGTGCCAGCAGTGACCCGGACAGGGGGGCCAACGTCCTGACTTTC. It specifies CASSDPDRGANVLTF.

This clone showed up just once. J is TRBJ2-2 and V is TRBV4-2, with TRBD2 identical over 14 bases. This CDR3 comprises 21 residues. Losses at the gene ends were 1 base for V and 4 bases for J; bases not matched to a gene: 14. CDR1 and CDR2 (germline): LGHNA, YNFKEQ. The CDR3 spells CASSQGVRLAGGPRGTGELFF. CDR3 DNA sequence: TGTGCCAGCAGCCAAGGGGTTAGACTAGCGGGGGGGCCTAGGGGCACCGGGGAGCTGTTTTTT.

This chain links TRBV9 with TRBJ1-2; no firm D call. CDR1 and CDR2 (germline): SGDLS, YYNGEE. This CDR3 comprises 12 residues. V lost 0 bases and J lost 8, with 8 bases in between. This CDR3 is CASSVAVMGYTF. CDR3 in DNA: TGTGCCAGCAGCGTAGCAGTGATGGGCTACACCTTC.

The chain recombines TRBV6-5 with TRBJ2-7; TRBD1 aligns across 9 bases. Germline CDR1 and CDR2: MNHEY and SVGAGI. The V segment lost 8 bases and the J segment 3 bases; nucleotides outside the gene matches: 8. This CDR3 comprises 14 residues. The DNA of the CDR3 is TGTGCCAGCGGGAATACAGGGGGCGGCTACGAGCAGTACTTC. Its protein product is CASGNTGGGYEQYF.

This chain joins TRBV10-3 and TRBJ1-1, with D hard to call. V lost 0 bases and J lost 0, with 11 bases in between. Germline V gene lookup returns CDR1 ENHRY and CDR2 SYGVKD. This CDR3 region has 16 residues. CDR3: CAISESETGLNTEAFF. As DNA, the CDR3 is TGTGCCATCAGTGAGTCGGAAACGGGGTTGAACACTGAAGCTTTCTTT.

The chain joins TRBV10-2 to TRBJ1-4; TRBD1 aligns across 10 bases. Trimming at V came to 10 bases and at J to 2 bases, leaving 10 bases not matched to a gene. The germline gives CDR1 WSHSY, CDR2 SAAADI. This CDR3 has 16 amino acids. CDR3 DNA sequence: TGCGCCACCGGGACAGGGACAGGGGTGACTAATGAAAAACTGTTTTTT. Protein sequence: CATGTGTGVTNEKLFF.

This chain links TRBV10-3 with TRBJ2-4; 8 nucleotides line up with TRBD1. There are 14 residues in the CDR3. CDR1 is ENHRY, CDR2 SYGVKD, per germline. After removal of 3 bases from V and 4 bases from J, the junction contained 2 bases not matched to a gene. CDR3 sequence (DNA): TGTGCCATCAGTGACAGGGGGCGAAAAAACATTCAGTACTTC. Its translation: CAISDRGRKNIQYF.

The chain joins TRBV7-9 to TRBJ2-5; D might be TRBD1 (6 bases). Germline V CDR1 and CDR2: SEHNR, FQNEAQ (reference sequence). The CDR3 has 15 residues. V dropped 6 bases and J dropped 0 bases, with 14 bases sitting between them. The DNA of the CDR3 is TGTGCCAGCAGGTTCGGACAGTTCAACCAAGAGACCCAGTACTTC. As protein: CASRFGQFNQETQYF.

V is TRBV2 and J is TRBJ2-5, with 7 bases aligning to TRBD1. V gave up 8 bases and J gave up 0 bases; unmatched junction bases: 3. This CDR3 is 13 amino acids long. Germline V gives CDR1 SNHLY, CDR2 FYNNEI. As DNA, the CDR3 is TGTGCCAGCCTAGGGGGCAACCAAGAGACCCAGTACTTC. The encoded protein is CASLGGNQETQYF.

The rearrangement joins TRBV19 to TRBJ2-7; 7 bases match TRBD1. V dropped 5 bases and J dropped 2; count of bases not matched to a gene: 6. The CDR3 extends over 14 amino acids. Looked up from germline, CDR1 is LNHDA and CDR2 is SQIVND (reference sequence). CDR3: CASSPTGVAYEQYF. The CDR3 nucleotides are TGTGCCAGTAGTCCCACAGGGGTCGCCTACGAGCAGTACTTC.

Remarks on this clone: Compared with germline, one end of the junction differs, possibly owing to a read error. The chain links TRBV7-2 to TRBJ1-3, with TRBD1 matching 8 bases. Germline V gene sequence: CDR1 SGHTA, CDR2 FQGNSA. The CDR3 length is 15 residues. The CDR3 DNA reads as TGTGCCAGCAGATTAGACAGGGGCGTCGGAAACACCATATATTTT. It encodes CASRLDRGVGNTIYF.

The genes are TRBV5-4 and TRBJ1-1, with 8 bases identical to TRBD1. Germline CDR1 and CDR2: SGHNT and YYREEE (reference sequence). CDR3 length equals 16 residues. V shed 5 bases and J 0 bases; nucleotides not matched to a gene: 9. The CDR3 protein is CASSSDRARMNTEAFF. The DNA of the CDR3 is TGTGCCAGCAGTTCGGACAGGGCGCGGATGAACACTGAAGCTTTCTTT.

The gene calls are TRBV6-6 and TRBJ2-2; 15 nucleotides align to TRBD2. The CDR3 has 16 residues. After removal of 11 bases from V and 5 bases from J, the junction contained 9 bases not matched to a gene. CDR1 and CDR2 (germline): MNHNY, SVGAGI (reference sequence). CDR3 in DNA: TGTGCCGGAAGGGGACTAGCGGGGGGTGAGACCGGGGAGCTGTTTTTT. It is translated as CAGRGLAGGETGELFF.

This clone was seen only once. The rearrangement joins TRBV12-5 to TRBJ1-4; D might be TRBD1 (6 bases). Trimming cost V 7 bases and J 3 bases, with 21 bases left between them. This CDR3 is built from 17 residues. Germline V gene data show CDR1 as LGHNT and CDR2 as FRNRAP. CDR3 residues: CASAQKGGEMSNEKLFF. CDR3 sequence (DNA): TGTGCTAGTGCCCAAAAGGGGGGGGAAATGTCTAATGAAAAACTGTTTTTT. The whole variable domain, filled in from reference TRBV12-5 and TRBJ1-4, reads DARVTQTPRHKVTEMGQEVTMRCQPILGHNTVFWYRQTMMQGLELLAYFRNRAPLDDSGMPKDRFSAEMPDATLATLKIQPSEPRDSAVYFCASAQKGGEMSNEKLFFGSGTQLSVL.

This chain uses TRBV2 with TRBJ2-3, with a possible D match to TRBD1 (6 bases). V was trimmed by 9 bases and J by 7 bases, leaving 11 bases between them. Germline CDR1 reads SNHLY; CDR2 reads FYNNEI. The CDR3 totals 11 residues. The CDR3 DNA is TGTGCCAGTCTAGGGGGTTATACGCAGTATTTT. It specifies CASLGGYTQYF. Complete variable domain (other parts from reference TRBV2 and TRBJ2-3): EPEVTQTPSHQVTQMGQEVILRCVPISNHLYFYWYRQILGQKVEFLVSFYNNEISEKSEIFDDQFSVERPDGSNFTLKIRSTKLEDSAMYFCASLGGYTQYFGPGTRLTVL.

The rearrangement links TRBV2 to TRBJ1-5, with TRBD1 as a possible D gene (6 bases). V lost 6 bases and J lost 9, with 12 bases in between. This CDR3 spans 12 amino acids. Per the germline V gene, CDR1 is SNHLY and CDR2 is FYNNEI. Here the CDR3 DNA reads TGTGCCAGCAGCCAGGGGTTTGGGCCCCAGCATTTT. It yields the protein CASSQGFGPQHF.

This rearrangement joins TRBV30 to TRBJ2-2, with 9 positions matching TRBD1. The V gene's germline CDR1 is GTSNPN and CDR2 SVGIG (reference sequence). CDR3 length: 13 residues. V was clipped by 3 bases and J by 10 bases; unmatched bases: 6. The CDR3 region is CAWSWTGDVELFF. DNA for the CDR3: TGTGCCTGGAGCTGGACAGGGGATGTGGAGCTGTTTTTT.

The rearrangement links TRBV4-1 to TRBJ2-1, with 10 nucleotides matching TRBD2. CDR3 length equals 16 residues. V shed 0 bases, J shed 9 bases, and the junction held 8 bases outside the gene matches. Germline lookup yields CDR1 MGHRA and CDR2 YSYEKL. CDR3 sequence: CASSQEGSGGEGEQFF. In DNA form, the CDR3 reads TGCGCCAGCAGCCAAGAAGGGAGCGGGGGGGAGGGTGAGCAGTTCTTC.

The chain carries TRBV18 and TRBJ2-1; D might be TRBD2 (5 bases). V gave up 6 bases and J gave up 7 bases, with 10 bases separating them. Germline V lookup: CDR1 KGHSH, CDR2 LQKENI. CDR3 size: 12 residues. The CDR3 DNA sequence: TGTGCCAGCTCGGGAGATGGGAATGAGCAGTTCTTC. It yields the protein CASSGDGNEQFF.

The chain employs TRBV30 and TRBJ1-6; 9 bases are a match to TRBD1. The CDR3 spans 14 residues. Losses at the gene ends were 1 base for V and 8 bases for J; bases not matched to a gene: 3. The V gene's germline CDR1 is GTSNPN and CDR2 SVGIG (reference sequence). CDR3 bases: TGTGCCTGGAGTGGTGGGGACAGGGATTCACCCCTCCACTTT. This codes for CAWSGGDRDSPLHF. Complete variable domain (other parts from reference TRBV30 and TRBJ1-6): SQTIHQWPATLVQPVGSPLSLECTVEGTSNPNLYWYRQAAGRGLQLLFYSVGIGQISSEVPQNLSASRPQDRQFILSSKKLLLSDSGFYLCAWSGGDRDSPLHFGNGTRLTVT.

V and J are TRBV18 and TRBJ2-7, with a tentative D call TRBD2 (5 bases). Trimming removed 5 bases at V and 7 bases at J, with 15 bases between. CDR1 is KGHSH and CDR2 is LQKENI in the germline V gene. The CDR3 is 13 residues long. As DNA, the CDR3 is TGTGCCAGCTCAACCGACCCGGCGGGTGAGCAGTACTTC. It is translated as CASSTDPAGEQYF.

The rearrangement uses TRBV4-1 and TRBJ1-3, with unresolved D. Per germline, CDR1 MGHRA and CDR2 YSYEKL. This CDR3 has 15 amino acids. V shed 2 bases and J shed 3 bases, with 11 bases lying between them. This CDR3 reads CASSQSSSSGNTIYF. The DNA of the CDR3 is TGCGCCAGCAGCCAAAGTTCCTCCAGTGGAAACACCATATATTTT.

The CDR3 is CASSSTGSGTEAFF. DNA for the CDR3: TGTGCCAGCAGTTCTACAGGGTCGGGCACTGAAGCTTTCTTT. The V and J genes are TRBV6-6 and TRBJ1-1; tentative D call: TRBD1 (6 bases). The CDR3 runs to 14 residues. The V gene's germline CDR1 is MNHNY and CDR2 SVGAGI (reference sequence). Trimming removed 4 bases from V and 4 bases from J, with 13 bases in between.

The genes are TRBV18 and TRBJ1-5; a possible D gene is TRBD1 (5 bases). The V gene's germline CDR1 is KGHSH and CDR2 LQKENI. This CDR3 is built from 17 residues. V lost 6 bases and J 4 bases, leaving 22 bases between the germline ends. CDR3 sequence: CASSITHQWGGNQPQHF. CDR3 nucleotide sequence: TGTGCCAGCTCCATAACTCACCAATGGGGGGGAAATCAGCCCCAGCATTTT.

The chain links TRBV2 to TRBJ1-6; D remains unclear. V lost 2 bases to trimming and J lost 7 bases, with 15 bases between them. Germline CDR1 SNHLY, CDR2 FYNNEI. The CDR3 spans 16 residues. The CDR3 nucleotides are TGTGCCAGCAGTGAATTGGGAACGGGGAAGAATTCACCCCTCCACTTT. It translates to CASSELGTGKNSPLHF.

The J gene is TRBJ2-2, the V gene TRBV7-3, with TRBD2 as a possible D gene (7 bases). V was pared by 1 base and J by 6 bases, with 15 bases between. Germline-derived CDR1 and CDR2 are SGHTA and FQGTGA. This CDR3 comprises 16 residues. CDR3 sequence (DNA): TGTGCCAGCAGCTTAATGGTTTCCGGGGGGCCCGGGGAGCTGTTTTTT. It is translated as CASSLMVSGGPGELFF.

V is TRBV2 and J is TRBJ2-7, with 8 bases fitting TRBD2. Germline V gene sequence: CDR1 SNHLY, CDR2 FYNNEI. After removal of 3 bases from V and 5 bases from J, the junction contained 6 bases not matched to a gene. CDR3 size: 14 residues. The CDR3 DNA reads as TGTGCCAGCAGTGACGGGGGGGCCTTAGACGAGCAGTACGTC. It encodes CASSDGGALDEQYV.

The CDR3 nucleotides are TGTGCCAGTAGTATGGCGGAAGTGGGTGAAAAACTGTTTTTT. The encoded protein is CASSMAEVGEKLFF. The rearrangement links TRBV19 to TRBJ1-4; the D is unclear. The CDR3 runs 14 residues. The V end was cut by 3 bases, the J end by 7 bases, with 12 bases between. Germline CDR1 reads LNHDA; CDR2 reads SQIVND (reference sequence).

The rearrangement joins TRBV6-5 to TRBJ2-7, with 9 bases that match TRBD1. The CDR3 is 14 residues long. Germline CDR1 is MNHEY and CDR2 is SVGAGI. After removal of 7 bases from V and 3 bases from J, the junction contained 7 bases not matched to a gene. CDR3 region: CASNGQGQVYEQYV. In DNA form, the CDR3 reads TGTGCCAGCAATGGACAGGGGCAGGTCTACGAGCAGTACGTC.